The next 7 T cell receptor beta chains were all read from a single sample in a study of vaccination and CD4 T cells after COVID-19. Their antigens are not known. The treatment is: approximately 9-day PBMC culture with coronavirus spike peptide pools or control peptides (ViraFEST assay). One should note that the unexposed donor's CD4+ T cells were collected before the COVID-19 pandemic (2011-2018). Oncomine TCR Beta short-read sequencing was applied to DNA from cultured CD4+ T cells. From CD4+ T cells that had been cultured, genomic DNA was extracted. Using its own MiXCR run on the PCR reads, TCRdb lists one record per CDR3 protein. The table lists thousands of distinct CDR3 sequences, around a third of them singletons. Material: CD4+ T cells from blood, cultured in vitro. The receptors stem from a human donor in good health.

The chain is built from TRBV20-1 and TRBJ1-2; D not certain. CDR3 length: 12 residues. V shed 0 bases and J shed 0 bases, with 2 bases lying between them. Per the germline V gene, CDR1 is DFQATT and CDR2 is SNEGSKA (reference sequence). CDR3 nucleotides: TGCAGTGCTAGAGATCCTAACTATGGCTACACCTTC. Amino acid sequence: CSARDPNYGYTF.

The chain uses TRBV27 and TRBJ1-2, with TRBD1 identical over 12 bases. V was pared by 8 bases and J by 2 bases, with 12 bases of the junction left unmatched. CDR3 size: 17 residues. In germline, CDR1 is MNHEY, CDR2 SMNVEV (reference sequence). In DNA form, the CDR3 reads TGTGCCAGCCACGCCCGGGACAGGGGGCATATGAACTATGGCTACACCTTC. It codes for CASHARDRGHMNYGYTF.

This clonotype was seen a handful of times. The gene calls are TRBV20-1 and TRBJ2-1; 7 bases are shared with TRBD2. This CDR3 comprises 15 residues. Per the germline V gene, CDR1 is DFQATT and CDR2 is SNEGSKA (reference sequence). J was trimmed by 7 bases and V by 0 bases; bases with no gene match: 9. This chain's CDR3 is CSARDWGGTGNEQFF. The CDR3 nucleotides read TGCAGTGCTAGAGATTGGGGGGGAACAGGAAATGAGCAGTTCTTC.

This chain connects TRBV19 to TRBJ2-2; TRBD1 or TRBD2 may be the D gene (5 bases each). The germline V and J ends were trimmed by 3 bases and 6 bases, with 17 bases remaining between them. The CDR3 extends over 16 amino acids. Germline lookup yields CDR1 LNHDA and CDR2 SQIVND (reference sequence). CDR3 sequence reads: CASSMRAGEGAGELFF. CDR3 nucleotides: TGTGCCAGTAGTATGAGGGCAGGAGAAGGGGCCGGGGAGCTGTTTTTT.

This clonotype is judged medium-sized. The chain's CDR3 is CASTKAAAPNQPQHF. DNA for the CDR3: TGTGCCAGCACAAAGGCCGCAGCGCCGAATCAGCCCCAGCATTTT. This chain joins TRBV6-2 or TRBV6-3 and TRBJ1-5; D gene ambiguous. The V end was cut by 7 bases, the J end by 4 bases, with 17 bases between. Germline V gene sequence: CDR1 MNHEY, CDR2 SVGEGT. The CDR3 is 15 residues long.

The table lists this clonotype with a few counts. The junction does not match germline at one end; this may be a read error. This chain joins TRBV20-1 and TRBJ2-2; 8 bases agree with TRBD2. The CDR3 contains 17 residues. Per the germline V gene, CDR1 is DFQATT and CDR2 is SNEGSKA (reference sequence). CDR3 residues: CSARGTAGARNPGELFF. The CDR3 DNA is TGCAGTGCTAGAGGGACAGCGGGAGCACGGAACCCCGGGGAGCTGTTTTTT.

This clonotype was seen a few times. The chain combines TRBV4-3 with TRBJ2-7, with 8 bases lining up with TRBD1. The CDR3 is 15 residues long. V lost 1 base, J lost 0 bases, and 2 bases stayed unmatched. Germline CDR1 LGHNA, CDR2 YSLEER. CDR3 region: CASSQGRGLSYEQYF. The DNA of the CDR3 is TGCGCCAGCAGCCAAGGCAGGGGGCTCTCCTACGAGCAGTACTTC.